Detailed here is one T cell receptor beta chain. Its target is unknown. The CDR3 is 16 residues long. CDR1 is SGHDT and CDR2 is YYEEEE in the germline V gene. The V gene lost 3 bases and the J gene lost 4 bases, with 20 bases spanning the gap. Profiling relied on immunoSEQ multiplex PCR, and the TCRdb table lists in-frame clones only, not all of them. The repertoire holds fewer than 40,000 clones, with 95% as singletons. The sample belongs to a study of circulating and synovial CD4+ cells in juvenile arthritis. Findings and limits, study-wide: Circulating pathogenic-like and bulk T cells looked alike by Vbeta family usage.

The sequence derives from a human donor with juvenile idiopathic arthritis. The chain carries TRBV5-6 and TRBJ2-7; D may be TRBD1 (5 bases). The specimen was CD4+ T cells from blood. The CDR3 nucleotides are TGTGCCAGCAGCTGGATCTTTGGCCAGGGCTCTTACGAGCAGTACTTC. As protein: CASSWIFGQGSYEQYF.